These 22 T cell receptor beta chains were sequenced from one sample in a study of beta chain features in type 1 diabetes. Reverse transcription of all isolated RNA meant that expressed TCRB transcripts were sequenced. Profiled with immunoSEQ multiplex PCR; TCRdb holds only in-frame clones, not every one. The sample gives hundreds of thousands of clones, approximately 12% of which show up once; roughly 0.017% is in the top ten. The sample consisted of naive CD4+ T cells from blood. The origin of the receptors is a young man in good health.

This chain uses TRBV4-3 with TRBJ2-3; D may be TRBD2 (5 bases). The CDR3 spans 16 residues. Germline CDR1 reads LGHNA; CDR2 reads YSLEER. With 6 bases removed from V and 4 bases from J, the gap between germline ends came to 20 bases. The CDR3 DNA reads TGCGCCAGCAGGGCAGGCCTCAGAACGAGGGCAGATACGCAGTATTTT. Translated, it gives CASRAGLRTRADTQYF.

V gene TRBV2 combines with J gene TRBJ1-6; D is unclear. The length of the CDR3 is 15 residues. V was cut by 6 bases and J by 7 bases, with 16 bases left in between. Per the germline V gene, CDR1 is SNHLY and CDR2 is FYNNEI. CDR3 coding DNA: TGTGCCAGCAGCCCACAGAAATCGACGAATTCACCCCTCCACTTT. It yields the protein CASSPQKSTNSPLHF. The entire variable domain, with the rest obtained from reference TRBV2 and TRBJ1-6, is as follows: EPEVTQTPSHQVTQMGQEVILRCVPISNHLYFYWYRQILGQKVEFLVSFYNNEISEKSEIFDDQFSVERPDGSNFTLKIRSTKLEDSAMYFCASSPQKSTNSPLHFGNGTRLTVT.

This clone occurred a few times. The gene calls are TRBV19 and TRBJ1-6; D is possibly TRBD1 (6 bases). The CDR3 consists of 16 residues. Trimming took 5 bases from V and 8 from J, leaving 19 bases between them. Per the germline V gene, CDR1 is LNHDA and CDR2 is SQIVND (reference sequence). The CDR3 DNA reads TGTGCCAGTAGTCGACGTAGAGACAGGTGGGATTCACCCCTCCACTTT. Translating gives CASSRRRDRWDSPLHF.

The chain carries TRBV10-3 and TRBJ2-5, with 13 bases identical to TRBD2. The V segment lost 6 bases and the J segment 7 bases; nucleotides outside the gene matches: 8. The CDR3 totals 15 residues. Germline assignment: CDR1 ENHRY and CDR2 SYGVKD. The CDR3 protein is CAISQGLAGSMTQYF. The CDR3 nucleotides are TGTGCCATCAGCCAGGGACTAGCGGGGTCAATGACCCAGTACTTC.

This clone was found a few times. V gene TRBV5-1 combines with J gene TRBJ2-5; 10 bases are a match to TRBD1. This CDR3 region has 15 residues. Trimming cost V 4 bases and J 3 bases; bases outside gene matches: 6. Germline loops: CDR1 SGHRS, CDR2 YFSETQ. The DNA for the CDR3 is TGCGCCAGCAGCGTCGCCGGGACAGGGGAAGAGACCCAGTACTTC. This sequence encodes CASSVAGTGEETQYF.

This clone has more than one count but fewer than ten. This chain uses TRBV7-8 with TRBJ2-3, with 7 bases that match TRBD2. This CDR3 is built from 16 residues. J gave up 2 bases and V 4 bases, and 9 bases lay outside the gene matches. CDR1 and CDR2 (germline): SGHVS, FQNEAQ. The CDR3 DNA reads as TGTGCCAGCAGCTCTGCCCGGGACTACTCCACAGATACGCAGTATTTT. This gives the protein CASSSARDYSTDTQYF.

This rearrangement joins TRBV10-3 to TRBJ1-5; D unresolved. The germline CDR1 and CDR2 sequences are ENHRY and SYGVKD. Trimming took 3 bases from V and 1 from J, leaving 10 bases between them. The CDR3 spans 15 residues. The CDR3 protein is CAISDPGRSNQPQHF. The CDR3 DNA reads as TGTGCCATCAGTGATCCGGGAAGAAGCAATCAGCCCCAGCATTTT.

The genes are TRBV4-2 and TRBJ2-3; 11 bases align to TRBD2. The germline CDR1 and CDR2 sequences are LGHNA and YNFKEQ. After removal of 2 bases from V and 5 bases from J, the junction contained 3 bases not matched to a gene. The CDR3 runs to 15 residues. CDR3 sequence reads: CASSQRLAGIDTQYF. CDR3 bases: TGTGCCAGCAGCCAAAGACTAGCGGGGATAGATACGCAGTATTTT.

V and J are TRBV6-5 and TRBJ2-5; 12 nucleotides line up with TRBD1. With V trimmed by 4 bases and J by 4 bases, 7 bases remained unmatched. The CDR3 sequence is 16 residues long. The germline V gene encodes CDR1 MNHEY and CDR2 SVGAGI. CDR3 sequence: CASSSGQGAWGETQYF. As DNA, the CDR3 is TGTGCCAGCAGTTCGGGACAGGGGGCGTGGGGAGAGACCCAGTACTTC.

This clone has just a few counts. The chain employs TRBV9 and TRBJ1-1; D may be TRBD1 (6 bases). CDR3 length: 14 residues. The V gene's germline CDR1 is SGDLS and CDR2 YYNGEE. Trimming stripped 4 bases from V and 1 base from J, with 11 bases between. This CDR3 reads CASSTRDKNTEAFF. CDR3 in DNA: TGTGCCAGCAGCACCCGGGACAAGAACACTGAAGCTTTCTTT.

This clone occurred a few times. V is TRBV7-9 and J is TRBJ1-2; 8 bases fit TRBD1. Germline V CDR1 and CDR2: SEHNR, FQNEAQ (reference sequence). CDR3 length: 12 residues. V shed 5 bases and J 8 bases; nucleotides not matched to a gene: 4. This CDR3 reads CASSRDRGGYTF. CDR3 DNA sequence: TGTGCCAGCAGCAGAGACAGGGGCGGCTACACCTTC.

The chain employs TRBV13 and TRBJ2-1; TRBD1 is a possible D gene (6 bases). CDR1 PRHDT and CDR2 FYEKMQ come from the germline V gene (reference sequence). This CDR3 is built from 16 residues. Between the trimmed V and J ends, which lost 3 bases and 6 bases, there was a span of 18 bases. The CDR3 sequence: CASSFRANRESNEQFF. For the CDR3, the DNA is TGTGCCAGCAGCTTCCGGGCCAACAGGGAATCCAATGAGCAGTTCTTC.

This clone was counted only a few times. The rearrangement uses TRBV7-2 and TRBJ2-1, with D tentatively TRBD2 (6 bases). The CDR3 extends over 15 amino acids. Trimming cost V 3 bases and J 6 bases, with 15 bases left between them. The germline gives CDR1 SGHTA, CDR2 FQGNSA. The CDR3, as DNA: TGTGCCAGCAGCTTGGTCGGGGGTCATCTCAATGAGCAGTTCTTC. Translated: CASSLVGGHLNEQFF.

The chain recombines TRBV7-9 with TRBJ2-2; possibly TRBD1 for D (5 bases). The CDR3 loop spans 16 amino acids. V lost 5 bases and J 4 bases, leaving 17 bases between the germline ends. Germline lookup yields CDR1 SEHNR and CDR2 FQNEAQ (reference sequence). The CDR3 sequence: CASSARVFDVTGELFF. In nucleotides, the CDR3 is TGTGCCAGCAGCGCCAGGGTATTCGATGTCACCGGGGAGCTGTTTTTT. Combining the CDR3 with reference TRBV7-9 and TRBJ2-2 gives the whole variable domain DTGVSQNPRHKITKRGQNVTFRCDPISEHNRLYWYRQTLGQGPEFLTYFQNEAQLEKSRLLSDRFSAERPKGSFSTLEIQRTEQGDSAMYLCASSARVFDVTGELFFGEGSRLTVL.

The chain joins TRBV28 to TRBJ1-2; 7 nucleotides align to TRBD1. V trimming: 1 base; J trimming: 0 bases; junction bases outside the gene matches: 2. The germline V gene encodes CDR1 MDHEN and CDR2 SYDVKM. The CDR3 consists of 15 residues. The CDR3 nucleotides read TGTGCCAGCAGTTTATCCGGACAGGCTAACTATGGCTACACCTTC. The encoded protein is CASSLSGQANYGYTF.

This clone occurred a few times. The chain carries TRBV7-9 and TRBJ1-1; D remains unclear. Germline CDR1 is SEHNR and CDR2 is FQNEAQ (reference sequence). Deletions cut 4 bases from V and 0 bases from J, with 6 bases between. This CDR3 has 13 residues. CDR3 amino acids: CASSSPMNTEAFF. CDR3 in DNA: TGTGCCAGCAGCTCCCCCATGAACACTGAAGCTTTCTTT.

This clone was counted only a few times. The chain joins TRBV5-1 to TRBJ2-5; 9 bases map to TRBD1. The length of the CDR3 is 16 residues. Germline-derived CDR1 and CDR2 are SGHRS and YFSETQ. After removal of 0 bases from V and 5 bases from J, the junction contained 8 bases not matched to a gene. As DNA, the CDR3 is TGCGCCAGCAGCTTGGGGGACAGGGCCTTGTGGGAGACCCAGTACTTC. Residues: CASSLGDRALWETQYF. Variable domain in full (rest from reference TRBV5-1 and TRBJ2-5): KAGVTQTPRYLIKTRGQQVTLSCSPISGHRSVSWYQQTPGQGLQFLFEYFSETQRNKGNFPGRFSGRQFSNSRSEMNVSTLELGDSALYLCASSLGDRALWETQYFGPGTRLLVL.

Only a few counts were recorded for this clone. The sample carries other DNA sequences with the same CDR3. The chain employs TRBV20-1 and TRBJ2-5; no reliable D call. The germline V and J ends were trimmed by 5 bases and 2 bases, with 3 bases remaining between them. This CDR3 is built from 10 residues. Germline values: CDR1 DFQATT, CDR2 SNEGSKA (reference sequence). CDR3 DNA sequence: TGCAGTGCTTCACAAGAGACCCAGTACTTC. Translation gives CSASQETQYF.

The chain employs TRBV29-1 and TRBJ2-1, with D unresolved. Germline CDR1 is SQVTM and CDR2 is ANQGSEA. V was shortened by 1 base and J by 8 bases, with 9 bases between the two germline ends. The CDR3 loop spans 12 amino acids. CDR3: CSVEGRSYEQFF. The CDR3 nucleotides are TGCAGCGTTGAAGGCAGATCATATGAGCAGTTCTTC.

The J gene is TRBJ2-3, the V gene TRBV7-2; 10 nucleotides agree with TRBD2. The CDR3 has 17 amino acids. Per the germline V gene, CDR1 is SGHTA and CDR2 is FQGNSA. Trimming at V came to 2 bases and at J to 6 bases, leaving 11 bases not matched to a gene. The CDR3 sequence: CASSLSHSSGRMDTQYF. DNA for the CDR3: TGTGCCAGCAGCTTATCCCACTCTAGCGGGAGAATGGATACGCAGTATTTT.

This clone occurred a few times. In DNA form, the CDR3 reads TGCGCCAGCACCCTTGGGGCTAGCGGGGGGCGAAGCTCCTACAATGAGCAGTTCTTC. Amino acids: CASTLGASGGRSSYNEQFF. The gene calls are TRBV23-1 and TRBJ2-1; 11 nucleotides match TRBD2. TRBV23-1 falls under the ORF class, with uncertain function. The length of the CDR3 is 19 residues. The J segment lost 0 bases and the V segment lost 7 bases, leaving 14 bases of the junction unmatched.

This clone was observed a handful of times. This CDR3 reads CASSLGRMGHGYTF. In DNA form, the CDR3 reads TGTGCCAGCAGCTTGGGCCGGATGGGGCACGGCTACACCTTC. This rearrangement joins TRBV5-4 to TRBJ1-2, with D tentatively TRBD1 (5 bases). The V gene's germline CDR1 is SGHNT and CDR2 YYREEE (reference sequence). This CDR3 comprises 14 residues. V lost 0 bases to trimming and J lost 8 bases, with 14 bases between them.